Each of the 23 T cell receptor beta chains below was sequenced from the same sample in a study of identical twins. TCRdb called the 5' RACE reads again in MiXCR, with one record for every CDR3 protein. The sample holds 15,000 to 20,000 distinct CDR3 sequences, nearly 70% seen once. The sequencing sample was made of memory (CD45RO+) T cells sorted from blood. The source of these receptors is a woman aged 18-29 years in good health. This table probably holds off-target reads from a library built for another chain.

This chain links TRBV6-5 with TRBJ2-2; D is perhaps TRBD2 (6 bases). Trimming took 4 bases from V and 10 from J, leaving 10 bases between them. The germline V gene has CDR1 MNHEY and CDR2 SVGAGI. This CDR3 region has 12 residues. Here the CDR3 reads CASSFRGTELFF. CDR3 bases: TGTGCCAGCAGTTTTCGGGGGACGGAGCTGTTTTTT.

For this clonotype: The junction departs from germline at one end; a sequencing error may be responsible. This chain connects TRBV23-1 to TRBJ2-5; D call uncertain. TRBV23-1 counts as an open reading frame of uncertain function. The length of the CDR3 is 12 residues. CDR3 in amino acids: CASSQGQEAQYF. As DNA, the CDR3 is TGCGCCAGCAGTCAGGGTCAAGAGGCCCAGTACTTC.

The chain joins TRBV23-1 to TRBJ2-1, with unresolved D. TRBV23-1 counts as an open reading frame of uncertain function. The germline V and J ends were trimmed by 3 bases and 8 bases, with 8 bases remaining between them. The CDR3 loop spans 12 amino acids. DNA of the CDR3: TGCGCCAGCAGTCATTCAGGCCATGAGCAGTTCTTC. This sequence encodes CASSHSGHEQFF.

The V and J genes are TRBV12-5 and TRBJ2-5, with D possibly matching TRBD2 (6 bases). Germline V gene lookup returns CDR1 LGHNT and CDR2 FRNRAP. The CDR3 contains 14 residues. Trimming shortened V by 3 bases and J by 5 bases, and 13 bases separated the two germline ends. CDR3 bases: TGTGCTAGTGGTTTCGGCCAAGGGAGGGAGACCCAGTACTTC. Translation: CASGFGQGRETQYF.

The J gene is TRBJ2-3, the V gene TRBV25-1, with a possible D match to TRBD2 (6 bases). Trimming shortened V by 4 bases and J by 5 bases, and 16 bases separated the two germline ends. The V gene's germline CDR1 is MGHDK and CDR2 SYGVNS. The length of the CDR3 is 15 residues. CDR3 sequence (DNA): TGTGCCAGCAGTGGGAAAACGGGAGCAAGAGATACGCAGTATTTT. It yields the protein CASSGKTGARDTQYF.

CDR3 DNA: TGTGCCACGTCCAAGCTAGGGTCAGATACGCAGTATTTT. Protein: CATSKLGSDTQYF. The chain recombines TRBV10-3 with TRBJ2-3; no firm D call. The CDR3 totals 13 residues. Trimming pared 10 bases from V and 4 bases from J, leaving 15 bases between. Germline CDR1 and CDR2: ENHRY and SYGVKD.

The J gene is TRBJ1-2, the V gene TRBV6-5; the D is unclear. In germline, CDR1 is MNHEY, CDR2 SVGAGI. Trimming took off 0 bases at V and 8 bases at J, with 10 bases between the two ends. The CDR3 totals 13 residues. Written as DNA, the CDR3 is TGTGCCAGCAGTTACTCGAGTAACTGGGGCTACACCTTC. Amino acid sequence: CASSYSSNWGYTF.

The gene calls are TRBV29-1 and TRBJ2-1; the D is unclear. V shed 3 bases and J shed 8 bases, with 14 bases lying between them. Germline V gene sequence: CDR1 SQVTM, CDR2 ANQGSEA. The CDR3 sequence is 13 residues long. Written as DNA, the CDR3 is TGCAGCGTTGAGGTCCCCTCCACAGATGAGCAGTTCTTC. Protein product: CSVEVPSTDEQFF.

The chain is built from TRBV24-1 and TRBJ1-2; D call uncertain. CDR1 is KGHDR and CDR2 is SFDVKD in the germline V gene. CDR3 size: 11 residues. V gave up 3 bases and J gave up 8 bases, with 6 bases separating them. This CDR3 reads CATSDVGGYTF. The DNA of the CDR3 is TGTGCCACCAGTGATGTGGGAGGCTACACCTTC.

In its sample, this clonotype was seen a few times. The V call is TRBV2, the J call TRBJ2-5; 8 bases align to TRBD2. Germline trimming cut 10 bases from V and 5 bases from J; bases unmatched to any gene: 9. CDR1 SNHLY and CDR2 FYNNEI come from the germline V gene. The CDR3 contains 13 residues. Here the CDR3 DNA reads TGTGCCACCAAGAAGCGGGAGATCGAGACCCAGTACTTC. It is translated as CATKKREIETQYF.

CDR3 region: CASSQSETQYF. CDR3 DNA: TGTGCCAGCAGCCAGAGTGAGACCCAGTACTTC. The chain joins TRBV14 to TRBJ2-5; D gene ambiguous. The CDR3 is 11 residues long. Trimming took 3 bases from V and 5 from J, leaving 4 bases between them. Per the germline V gene, CDR1 is SGHDN and CDR2 is FVKESK.

The CDR3 sequence is CASSLSADTDTQYF. The CDR3 DNA sequence: TGTGCCAGCAGCTTGTCAGCGGACACAGATACGCAGTATTTT. The rearrangement uses TRBV5-4 and TRBJ2-3, with D perhaps TRBD2 (5 bases). The CDR3 spans 14 residues. V lost 1 base and J 2 bases, leaving 8 bases between the germline ends. Germline V gene lookup returns CDR1 SGHNT and CDR2 YYREEE (reference sequence).

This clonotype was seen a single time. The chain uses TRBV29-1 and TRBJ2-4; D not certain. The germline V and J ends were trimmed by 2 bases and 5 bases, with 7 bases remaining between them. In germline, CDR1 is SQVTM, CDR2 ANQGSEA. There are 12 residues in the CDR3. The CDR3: CSVELVENIQYF. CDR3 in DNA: TGCAGCGTTGAACTAGTAGAAAACATTCAGTACTTC.

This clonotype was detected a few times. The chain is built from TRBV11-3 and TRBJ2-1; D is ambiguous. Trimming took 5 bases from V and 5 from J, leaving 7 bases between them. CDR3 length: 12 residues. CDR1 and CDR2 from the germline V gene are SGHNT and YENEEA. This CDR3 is CASSAVHNEQFF. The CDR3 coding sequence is TGTGCCAGCAGCGCGGTGCACAATGAGCAGTTCTTC.

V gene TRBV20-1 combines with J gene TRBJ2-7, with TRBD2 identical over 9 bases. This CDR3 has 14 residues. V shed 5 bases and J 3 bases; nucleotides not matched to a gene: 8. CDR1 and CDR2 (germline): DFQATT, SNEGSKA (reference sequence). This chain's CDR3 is CSAPRAGGYYEQYF. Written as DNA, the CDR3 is TGCAGTGCTCCCAGAGCGGGAGGATACTACGAGCAGTACTTC.

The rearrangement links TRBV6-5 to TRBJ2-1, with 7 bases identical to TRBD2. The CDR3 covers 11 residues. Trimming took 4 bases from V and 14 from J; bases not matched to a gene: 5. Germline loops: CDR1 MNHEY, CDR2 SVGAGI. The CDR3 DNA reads TGTGCCAGCAGTTGGGCGGGAGCTAAGTTCTTC. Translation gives CASSWAGAKFF.

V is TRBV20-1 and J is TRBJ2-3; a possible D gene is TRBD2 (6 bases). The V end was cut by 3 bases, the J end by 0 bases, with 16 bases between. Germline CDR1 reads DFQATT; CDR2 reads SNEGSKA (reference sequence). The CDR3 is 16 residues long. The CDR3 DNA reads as TGCAGTGCTAGCACTCGGGACTCCCCGAGCACAGATACGCAGTATTTT. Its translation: CSASTRDSPSTDTQYF.

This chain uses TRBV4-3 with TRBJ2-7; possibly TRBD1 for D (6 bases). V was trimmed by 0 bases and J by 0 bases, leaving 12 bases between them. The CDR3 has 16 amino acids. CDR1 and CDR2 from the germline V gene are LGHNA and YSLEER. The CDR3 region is CASSQELNRDSYEQYF. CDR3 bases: TGCGCCAGCAGCCAAGAGCTCAACAGGGACTCCTACGAGCAGTACTTC.

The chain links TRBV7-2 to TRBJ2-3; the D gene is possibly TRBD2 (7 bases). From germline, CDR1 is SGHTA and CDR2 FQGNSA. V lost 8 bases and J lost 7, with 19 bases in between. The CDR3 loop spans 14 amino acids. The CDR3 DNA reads TGTGCCAGCGGGTATAGGGGGGGAGAGAATACGCAGTATTTT. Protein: CASGYRGGENTQYF.

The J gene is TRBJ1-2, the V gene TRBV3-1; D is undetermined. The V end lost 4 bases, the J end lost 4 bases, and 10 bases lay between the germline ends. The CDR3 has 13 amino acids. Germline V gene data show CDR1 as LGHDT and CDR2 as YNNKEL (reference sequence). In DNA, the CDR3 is TGTGCCAGCAGCCCCCGCATATTCTATGGCTACACCTTC. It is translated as CASSPRIFYGYTF.

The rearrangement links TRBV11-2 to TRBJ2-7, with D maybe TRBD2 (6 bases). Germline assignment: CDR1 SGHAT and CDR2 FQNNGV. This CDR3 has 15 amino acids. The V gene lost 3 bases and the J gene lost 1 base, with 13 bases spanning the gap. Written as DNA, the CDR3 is TGTGCCAGCAGCTTTTTGCACGGAGGGTCCTACGAGCAGTACTTC. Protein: CASSFLHGGSYEQYF.

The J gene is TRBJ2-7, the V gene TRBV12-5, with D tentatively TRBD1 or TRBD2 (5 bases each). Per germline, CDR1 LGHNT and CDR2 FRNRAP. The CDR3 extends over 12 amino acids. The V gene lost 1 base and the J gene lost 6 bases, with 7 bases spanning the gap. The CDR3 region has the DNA TGTGCTAGTGGTTTGGGGGACGCCGAGCAGTACTTC. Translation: CASGLGDAEQYF.

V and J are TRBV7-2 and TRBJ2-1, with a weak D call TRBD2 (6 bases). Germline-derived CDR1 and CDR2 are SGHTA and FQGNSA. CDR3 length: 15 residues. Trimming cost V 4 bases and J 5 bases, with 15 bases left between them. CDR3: CASSSNGLRNNEQFF. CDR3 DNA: TGTGCCAGCAGCTCAAACGGACTAAGAAACAATGAGCAGTTCTTC.